The present T cell receptor beta chain was sequenced within a study of blood T cells in healthy people across ages. PCR was performed a second time for about 7 to 12 cycles using a sample-barcoded 5' primer and a J-beta primer mix. TCRdb re-called the 5' RACE reads through MiXCR, storing one row per CDR3 protein. The table records 550,000 to 800,000 distinct CDR3 sequences, about 30% of them present only once. V shed 5 bases and J shed 2 bases, with 21 bases lying between them. The V gene's germline CDR1 is PRHDT and CDR2 FYEKMQ (reference sequence). This CDR3 has 17 amino acids. The receptor was derived from an elderly woman in good health. The chain couples TRBV13 to TRBJ2-5, with a possible D match to TRBD2 (6 bases). The sample taken for sequencing was blood. The chain's CDR3 is CASSPQWFKGLQETQYF. CDR3 in DNA: TGTGCCAGCAGCCCCCAGTGGTTCAAGGGACTTCAAGAGACCCAGTACTTC.